This is a list of T cell receptor beta chains from one sample in a study of cytomegalovirus exposure and HLA in healthy donors. Using immunoSEQ multiplex PCR, the repertoire was profiled, and TCRdb retains in-frame clones only, with some absent. The sample shows 95,000 to 120,000 clones, about 68% of them seen only once. Sequencing was done on a sample of PBMCs. The receptors come from a woman aged 40 to 50 in good health and CMV-seropositive. CDR3s include the opening cysteine and the closing phenylalanine or tryptophan. A D gene is named only where the DNA matches it firmly. Clone size, where shown, is once, few, many, or a class for clones that have expanded.

TRBV6-1	TRBD1	-	TRBJ1-1	TGTGCCAGCAGTGAAGTATTGGGACAGGGGGCGATATGGTCGGGTAACACTGAAGCTTTCTTT	CASSEVLGQGAIWSGNTEAFF
TRBV30	-	-	TRBJ1-4	TGTGCCTGGAGTGTACCTGGCGGTTATGAAAAACTGTTTTTT	CAWSVPGGYEKLFF
TRBV27	-	-	TRBJ2-7	TGTGCCAGCAGTTCCCGAGGTAGCGGTTACTACGAGCAGTACTTC	CASSSRGSGYYEQYF
TRBV7-9	TRBD2	-	TRBJ2-1	TGTGCCAGCAGCCGGAGACTAGCGGGCTCCTACAATGAGCAGTTCTTC	CASSRRLAGSYNEQFF
TRBV18	-	few	TRBJ1-4	TGTGCCAGCTCACCGGTAGGACAGCATAATGAAAAACTGTTTTTT	CASSPVGQHNEKLFF
TRBV27	TRBD1	-	TRBJ1-4	TGTGCCAGCCCCCCGCACAGGGGTATTAATGAAAAACTGTTTTTT	CASPPHRGINEKLFF
TRBV11-3	-	-	TRBJ1-1	TGTGCCAGCACCCCTCAGGGGAACACTGAAGCTTTCTTT	CASTPQGNTEAFF
TRBV5-1	-	-	TRBJ2-2	TGCGCCAGCAGCTTGGGGAGTTTCACCGGGGAGCTGTTTTTT	CASSLGSFTGELFF
TRBV4-1	-	-	TRBJ2-7	TGCGCCAGCAGCCATTTAGGGGGGGCCGAATACGAGCAGTACTTC	CASSHLGGAEYEQYF
TRBV18	TRBD2	-	TRBJ2-1	TGTGCCAGCTCACCGGGACTAGCGGGGGACTACAATGAGCAGTTCTTC	CASSPGLAGDYNEQFF
TRBV2	TRBD1	once	TRBJ1-2	TGTGCCAGCAGCCCGGGACAGGCTAACTATGGCTACACCTTC	CASSPGQANYGYTF
TRBV18	-	few	TRBJ1-4	TGTGCCAGCTCACCCCGGAGGGGGGGTGAAAAACTGTTTTTT	CASSPRRGGEKLFF
TRBV5-4	-	-	TRBJ2-7	TGTGCCAGCAGCTTGGAGGGACATTCCTACGAGCAGTACTTC	CASSLEGHSYEQYF
TRBV7-6	-	once	TRBJ2-3	TGTGCCAGCAGCCTCCCCGGTATTCACACAGATACGCAGTATTTT	CASSLPGIHTDTQYF
TRBV9	-	-	TRBJ1-2	TGTGCCAGCAGCGCGAGTGGAGGACAGCCTAACTATGGCTACACCTTC	CASSASGGQPNYGYTF
TRBV14	-	-	TRBJ1-2	TGTGCCAGCAGCCCCGACATGGACTATGGCTACACCTTC	CASSPDMDYGYTF
TRBV7-3	TRBD2	few	TRBJ2-2	TGTGCCAGCAGCTCCGGCCCCGGGGGGAGCACCGGGGAGCTGTTTTTT	CASSSGPGGSTGELFF
TRBV4-1	-	-	TRBJ1-3	TGCGCCAGCAGCCAGGCAGTCCACTCTGGAAACACCATATATTTT	CASSQAVHSGNTIYF
TRBV7-9	-	-	TRBJ2-7	TGTGCCAGCAGCCCGCAAGCCCAGGTCGACTACGAGCAGTACTTC	CASSPQAQVDYEQYF
TRBV27	TRBD1	-	TRBJ1-1	TGTGCCACCAAGGGACAGGGGAACACTGAAGCTTTCTTT	CATKGQGNTEAFF
TRBV5-1	TRBD2	-	TRBJ2-5	TGCGCCAGCAGCTGGGCTAGCGGGGCGGAAGAGACCCAGTACTTC	CASSWASGAEETQYF
TRBV4-1	TRBD2	-	TRBJ2-5	TGCGCCAGCATGGGACTAGCGGGAGAGGGGACCCAGTACTTC	CASMGLAGEGTQYF
TRBV30	TRBD1	-	TRBJ2-2	TGTGCCTGGCTGAGGGGGCCGTGGACCGGGGAGCTGTTTTTT	CAWLRGPWTGELFF
TRBV12-5	-	few	TRBJ2-1	TGTGCTAGTGGTTTGGAGCGAGTGCTCGGTGAGCAGTTCTTC	CASGLERVLGEQFF
TRBV18	TRBD1	-	TRBJ1-1	TGTGCCAGCTCACCACTCAAACAGGGGGGCACTGAAGCTTTCTTT	CASSPLKQGGTEAFF
TRBV11-3	-	once	TRBJ2-4	TGTGCCAGCAGCTTAGGTCTCCAGGCAAAAAACATTCAGTACTTC	CASSLGLQAKNIQYF
TRBV10-3	TRBD1	-	TRBJ1-5	TGTGCCATCAGTGAGGGACAGGGTGGAGATCAGCCCCAGCATTTT	CAISEGQGGDQPQHF
TRBV5-4	TRBD1	-	TRBJ1-3	TGTGCCAGCAGCCCAGGGGGAGCTGGAAACACCATATATTTT	CASSPGGAGNTIYF
TRBV20-1	TRBD1	-	TRBJ2-7	TGCAGTGCTGGGGACAGTCGCGAGCAGTACTTC	CSAGDSREQYF
TRBV29-1	-	-	TRBJ1-3	TGCAGCGCCGTAGAGTCTGGAAACACCATATATTTT	CSAVESGNTIYF
TRBV15	TRBD2	-	TRBJ2-5	TGTGCCACCAGCAGAGAAGCGGGAGGACTTGAGACCCAGTACTTC	CATSREAGGLETQYF
TRBV5-4	TRBD1	-	TRBJ2-7	TGTGCCAGCAGCATCACCGGGACAGGGTTGAAAGAGCAGTACTTC	CASSITGTGLKEQYF
TRBV7-2	TRBD2	-	TRBJ2-7	TGTGCCAGCAGGCCCACTAGCGGAAACTACGAGCAGTACTTC	CASRPTSGNYEQYF
TRBV5-5	TRBD2	-	TRBJ2-7	TGTGCCAGCAGCTTGACTAGCGTGGTCGTCGAGCAGTACTTC	CASSLTSVVVEQYF
TRBV19	TRBD2	-	TRBJ2-7	TGTGCCAGTAGTTCCCAGCGGGGCCTCCCTTACGAGCAGTACTTC	CASSSQRGLPYEQYF
TRBV10-3	TRBD2	-	TRBJ2-1	TGTGCCATCAGTGAGGGGGTAGCGGGGGATGAGCAGTTCTTC	CAISEGVAGDEQFF
TRBV2	TRBD2	-	TRBJ2-1	TGTGCCAGCAGCGTAGTGCTAGCGGGAGTGGGTAATGAGCAGTTCTTC	CASSVVLAGVGNEQFF
TRBV29-1	-	-	TRBJ1-1	TGCAGCGTTGAACACAGCCTGGGCATGAACACTGAAGCTTTCTTT	CSVEHSLGMNTEAFF
TRBV5-6	-	-	TRBJ1-2	TGTGCCAGCAGCTTGGAGAGCTATGGCTACACCTTC	CASSLESYGYTF
TRBV30	TRBD2	-	TRBJ2-2	TGTGCCTGGGCGGGGGGACTCACATCGAACACCGGGGAGCTGTTTTTT	CAWAGGLTSNTGELFF
TRBV19	-	once	TRBJ2-7	TGTGCCAGTAGTATTGGGGGGAGATACGAGCAGTACTTC	CASSIGGRYEQYF
TRBV7-8	-	-	TRBJ1-5	TGTGCCAGCAGTTTTAGCCCGAGTCAGCCCCAGCATTTT	CASSFSPSQPQHF
TRBV6-5	-	-	TRBJ2-2	TGTGCCAGCAGCGGACATAAGAACACCGGGGAGCTGTTTTTT	CASSGHKNTGELFF
TRBV29-1	TRBD2	few	TRBJ2-1	TGCAGCGTTGAATATCCGACTAGCGGGAGGAGCAATGAGCAGTTCTTC	CSVEYPTSGRSNEQFF
TRBV11-1	-	-	TRBJ1-3	TGTGCCAGCAGCTCGCGGGCGCTCTCTGGAAACACCATATATTTT	CASSSRALSGNTIYF
TRBV5-1	-	-	TRBJ2-5	TGCGCCAGCAGCTTGGGAGGGGGAGAGACCCAGTACTTC	CASSLGGGETQYF
TRBV4-1	TRBD2	-	TRBJ2-3	TGCGCCAGCAGCCAAGGGCGGGAGTTCGGAAATACGCAGTATTTT	CASSQGREFGNTQYF
TRBV7-9	-	-	TRBJ1-5	TGTGCCAGCAGCCCACAGGGAGGGGGTGAAGTGCATTTT	CASSPQGGGEVHF
TRBV7-8	-	-	TRBJ2-1	TGTGCCACTAGTCGGAGCTCCTACAATGAGCAGTTCTTC	CATSRSSYNEQFF
TRBV7-6	-	-	TRBJ2-7	TGTGCCAGCAGCTTAGCTTTCGGGTACGAGCAGTACTTC	CASSLAFGYEQYF
TRBV7-9	-	few	TRBJ1-6	TGTGCCTCGGAAATTGGGGGCGGGGGTAATTCACCCCTCCACTTT	CASEIGGGGNSPLHF